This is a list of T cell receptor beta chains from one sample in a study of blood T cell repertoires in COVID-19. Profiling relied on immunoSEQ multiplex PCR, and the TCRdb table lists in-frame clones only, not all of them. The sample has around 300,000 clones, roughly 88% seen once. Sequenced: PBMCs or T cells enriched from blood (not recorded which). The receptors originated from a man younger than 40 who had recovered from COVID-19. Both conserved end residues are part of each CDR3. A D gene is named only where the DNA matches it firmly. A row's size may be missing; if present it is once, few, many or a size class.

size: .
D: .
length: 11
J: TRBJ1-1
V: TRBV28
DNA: TGTGCCAGCAGCCGGACAGATGAAGCTTTCTTT
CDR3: CASSRTDEAFF

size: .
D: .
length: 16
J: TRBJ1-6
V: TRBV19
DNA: TGTGCCAGTAGTTTATATACTGGACAGACTTTTTCGCCCCTCCACTTT
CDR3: CASSLYTGQTFSPLHF

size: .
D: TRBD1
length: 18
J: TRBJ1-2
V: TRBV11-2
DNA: TGTGCCAGCTACAGGGGGAACTCTAGACCGTCAAGGCAATATGGCTACACCTTC
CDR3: CASYRGNSRPSRQYGYTF

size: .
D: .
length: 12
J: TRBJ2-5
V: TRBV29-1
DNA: TGCAGCGCTGGACAGATTCAAGAGACCCAGTACTTC
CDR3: CSAGQIQETQYF

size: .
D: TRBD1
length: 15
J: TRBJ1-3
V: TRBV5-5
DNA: TGTGCCAGCAGCCTGGGGACAGGGTCCGGAAACACCATATATTTT
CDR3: CASSLGTGSGNTIYF

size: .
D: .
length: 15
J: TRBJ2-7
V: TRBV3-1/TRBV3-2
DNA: TGTGCCAGCAGCCAAGAGAGGCTAGTCTTCCACGAGCAGTACTTC
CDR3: CASSQERLVFHEQYF

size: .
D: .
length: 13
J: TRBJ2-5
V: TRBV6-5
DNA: TGTGCCAGCAGTTACTTTGGGGCCGGGACCCAGTACTTC
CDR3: CASSYFGAGTQYF

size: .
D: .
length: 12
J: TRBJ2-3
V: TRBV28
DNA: TGTGCCAGCAGTTTCGGGGAAGATACGCAGTATTTT
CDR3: CASSFGEDTQYF

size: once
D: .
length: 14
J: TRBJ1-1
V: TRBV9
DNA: TGTGCCAGCAGCGTAGACAGGCCGAACACTGAAGCTTTCTTT
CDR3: CASSVDRPNTEAFF

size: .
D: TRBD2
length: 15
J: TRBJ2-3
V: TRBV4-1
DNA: TGCGCCAGCACTCCGACTAGCGGGGGGAAGGATACGCAGTATTTT
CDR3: CASTPTSGGKDTQYF

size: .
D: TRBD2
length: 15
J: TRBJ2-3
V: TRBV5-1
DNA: TGCGCCAGCAGAACTAGCGGGGCCTTCACAGATACGCAGTATTTT
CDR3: CASRTSGAFTDTQYF

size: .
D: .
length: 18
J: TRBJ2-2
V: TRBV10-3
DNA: TGTGCCATCAGCCTCTTTCGACGAGGAGAACCGAACACCGGGGAGCTGTTTTTT
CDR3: CAISLFRRGEPNTGELFF

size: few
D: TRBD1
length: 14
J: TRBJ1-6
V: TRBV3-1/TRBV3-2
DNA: TGTGCCAGCAGAACCGGGACAGTTAATTCACCCCTCCACTTT
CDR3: CASRTGTVNSPLHF

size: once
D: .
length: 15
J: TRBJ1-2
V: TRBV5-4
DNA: TGTGCCAGCAGCTTGGACATGCAGGGGCCGCAGGGCTACACCTTC
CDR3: CASSLDMQGPQGYTF

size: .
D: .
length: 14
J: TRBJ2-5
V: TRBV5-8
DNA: TGTGCCAGCAGCTTGGTTGGAGGGGCGGAGACCCAGTACTTC
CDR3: CASSLVGGAETQYF

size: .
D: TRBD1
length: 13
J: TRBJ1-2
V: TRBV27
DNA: TGTGCCAGCAGTTACGGGACAGGGACGAGCTACACCTTC
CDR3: CASSYGTGTSYTF

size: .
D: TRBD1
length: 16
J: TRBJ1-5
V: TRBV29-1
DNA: TGCAGCGTCACCTCGGGGGACAGCTCGGGCAATCAGCCCCAGCATTTT
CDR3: CSVTSGDSSGNQPQHF

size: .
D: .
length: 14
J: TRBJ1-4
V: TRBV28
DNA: TGTGCCAGCAATCTCAGAGGAGTTAATGAGAAACTGTTTTTT
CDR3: CASNLRGVNEKLFF